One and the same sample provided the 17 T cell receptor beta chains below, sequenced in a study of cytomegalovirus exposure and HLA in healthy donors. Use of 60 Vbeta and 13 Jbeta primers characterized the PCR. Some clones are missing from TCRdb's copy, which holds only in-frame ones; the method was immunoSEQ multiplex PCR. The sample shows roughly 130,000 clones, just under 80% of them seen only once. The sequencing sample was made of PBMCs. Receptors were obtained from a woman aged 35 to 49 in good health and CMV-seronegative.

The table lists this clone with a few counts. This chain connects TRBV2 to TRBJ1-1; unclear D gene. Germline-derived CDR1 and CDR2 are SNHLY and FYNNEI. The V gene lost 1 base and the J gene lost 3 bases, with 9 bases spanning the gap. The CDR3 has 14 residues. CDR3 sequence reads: CASSEEERYTEAFF. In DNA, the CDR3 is TGTGCCAGCAGTGAAGAGGAGAGGTACACTGAAGCTTTCTTT.

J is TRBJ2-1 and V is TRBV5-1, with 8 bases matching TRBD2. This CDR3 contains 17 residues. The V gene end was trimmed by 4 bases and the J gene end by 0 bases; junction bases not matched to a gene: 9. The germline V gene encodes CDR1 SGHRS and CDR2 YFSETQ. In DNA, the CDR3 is TGCGCCAGCAGCCACGATACTAGCGGACTCTCCTACAATGAGCAGTTCTTC. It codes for CASSHDTSGLSYNEQFF. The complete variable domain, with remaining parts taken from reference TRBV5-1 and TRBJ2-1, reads KAGVTQTPRYLIKTRGQQVTLSCSPISGHRSVSWYQQTPGQGLQFLFEYFSETQRNKGNFPGRFSGRQFSNSRSEMNVSTLELGDSALYLCASSHDTSGLSYNEQFFGPGTRLTVL.

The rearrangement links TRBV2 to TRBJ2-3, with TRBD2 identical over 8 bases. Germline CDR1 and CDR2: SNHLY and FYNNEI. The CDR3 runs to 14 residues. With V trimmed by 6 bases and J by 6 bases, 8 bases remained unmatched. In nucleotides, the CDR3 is TGTGCCAGCAGGGTTAGCGGGGTCGGGGATACGCAGTATTTT. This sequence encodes CASRVSGVGDTQYF.

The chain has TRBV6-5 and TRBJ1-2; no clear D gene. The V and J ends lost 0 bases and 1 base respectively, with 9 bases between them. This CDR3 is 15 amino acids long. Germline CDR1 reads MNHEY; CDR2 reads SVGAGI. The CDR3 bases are TGTGCCAGCAGTTACTCGTCACGGGGTAACTATGGCTACACCTTC. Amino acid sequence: CASSYSSRGNYGYTF.

The CDR3: CASSQDGQGDTEAFF. The CDR3 region has the DNA TGCGCCAGCAGCCAAGATGGGCAGGGGGACACTGAAGCTTTCTTT. The chain uses TRBV4-1 and TRBJ1-1, with 7 bases aligning to TRBD1. After removal of 0 bases from V and 3 bases from J, the junction contained 4 bases not matched to a gene. This CDR3 contains 15 residues. Germline V gene data show CDR1 as MGHRA and CDR2 as YSYEKL.

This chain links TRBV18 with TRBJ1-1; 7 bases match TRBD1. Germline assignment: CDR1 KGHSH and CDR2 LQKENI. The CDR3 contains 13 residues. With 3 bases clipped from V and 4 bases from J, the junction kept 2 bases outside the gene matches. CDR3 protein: CASSPPGGTEAFF. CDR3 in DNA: TGTGCCAGCTCACCCCCAGGGGGCACTGAAGCTTTCTTT.

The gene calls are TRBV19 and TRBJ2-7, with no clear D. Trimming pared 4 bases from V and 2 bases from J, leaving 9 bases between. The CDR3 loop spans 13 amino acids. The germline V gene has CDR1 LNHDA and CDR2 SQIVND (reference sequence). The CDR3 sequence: CASSNHAAYEQYF. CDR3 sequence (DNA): TGTGCCAGTAGTAATCACGCGGCCTACGAGCAGTACTTC. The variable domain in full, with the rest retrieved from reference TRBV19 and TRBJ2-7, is DGGITQSPKYLFRKEGQNVTLSCEQNLNHDAMYWYRQDPGQGLRLIYYSQIVNDFQKGDIAEGYSVSREKKESFPLTVTSAQKNPTAFYLCASSNHAAYEQYFGPGTRLTVT.

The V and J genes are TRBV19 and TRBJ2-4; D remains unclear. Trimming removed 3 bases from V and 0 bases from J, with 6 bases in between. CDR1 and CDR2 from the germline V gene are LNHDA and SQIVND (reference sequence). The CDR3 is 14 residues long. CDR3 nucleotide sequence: TGTGCCAGTAGTATCCAGGAAGCCAAAAACATTCAGTACTTC. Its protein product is CASSIQEAKNIQYF. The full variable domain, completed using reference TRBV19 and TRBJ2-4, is DGGITQSPKYLFRKEGQNVTLSCEQNLNHDAMYWYRQDPGQGLRLIYYSQIVNDFQKGDIAEGYSVSREKKESFPLTVTSAQKNPTAFYLCASSIQEAKNIQYFGAGTRLSVL.

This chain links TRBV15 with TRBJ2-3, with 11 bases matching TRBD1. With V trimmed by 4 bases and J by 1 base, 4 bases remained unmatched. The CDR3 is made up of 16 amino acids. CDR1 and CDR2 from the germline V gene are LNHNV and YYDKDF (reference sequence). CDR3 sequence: CATSKGQGGRTDTQYF. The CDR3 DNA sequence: TGTGCCACCAGCAAGGGACAGGGGGGCCGCACAGATACGCAGTATTTT.

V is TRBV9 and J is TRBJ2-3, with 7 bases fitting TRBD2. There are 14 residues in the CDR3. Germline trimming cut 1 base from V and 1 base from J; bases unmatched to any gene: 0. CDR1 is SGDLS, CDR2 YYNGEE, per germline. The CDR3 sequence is CASSVLAGTDTQYF. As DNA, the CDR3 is TGTGCCAGCAGCGTACTAGCGGGCACAGATACGCAGTATTTT.

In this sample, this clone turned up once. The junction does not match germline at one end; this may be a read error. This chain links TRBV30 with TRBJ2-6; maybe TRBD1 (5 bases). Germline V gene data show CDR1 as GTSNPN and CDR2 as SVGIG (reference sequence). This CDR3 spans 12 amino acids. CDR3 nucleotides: TGTGCCTGGAGTGCTGGGGCCAACGGCCTGACTTTC. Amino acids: CAWSAGANGLTF.

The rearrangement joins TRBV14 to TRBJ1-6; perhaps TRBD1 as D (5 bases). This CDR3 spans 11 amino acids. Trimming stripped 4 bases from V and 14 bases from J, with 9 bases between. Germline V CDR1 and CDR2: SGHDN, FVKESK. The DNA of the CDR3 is TGTGCCAGCAGCCCTGGGACTACCCTCCACTTT. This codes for CASSPGTTLHF. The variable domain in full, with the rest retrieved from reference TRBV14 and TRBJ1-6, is EAGVTQFPSHSVIEKGQTVTLRCDPISGHDNLYWYRRVMGKEIKFLLHFVKESKQDESGMPNNRFLAERTGGTYSTLKVQPAELEDSGVYFCASSPGTTLHFGNGTRLTVT.

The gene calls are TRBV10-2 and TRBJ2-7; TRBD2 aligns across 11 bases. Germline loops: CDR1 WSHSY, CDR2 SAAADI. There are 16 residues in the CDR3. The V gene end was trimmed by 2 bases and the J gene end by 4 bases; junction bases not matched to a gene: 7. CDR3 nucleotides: TGCGCCAGCAGTGAGGGGGTAGCGGGAGGGGAATACGAGCAGTACTTC. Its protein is CASSEGVAGGEYEQYF.

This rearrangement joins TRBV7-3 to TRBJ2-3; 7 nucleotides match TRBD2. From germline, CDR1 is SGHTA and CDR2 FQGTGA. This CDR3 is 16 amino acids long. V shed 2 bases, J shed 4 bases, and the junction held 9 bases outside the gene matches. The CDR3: CASSLAHGGSADTQYF. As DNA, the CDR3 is TGTGCCAGCAGCTTAGCGCATGGCGGGAGTGCAGATACGCAGTATTTT.

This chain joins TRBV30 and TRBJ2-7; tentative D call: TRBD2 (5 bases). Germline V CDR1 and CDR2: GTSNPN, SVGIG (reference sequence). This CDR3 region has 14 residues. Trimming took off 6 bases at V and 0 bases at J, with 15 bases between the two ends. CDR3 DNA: TGTGCCTGCCATAGAAGACGGGGCTCCTACGAGCAGTACTTC. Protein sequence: CACHRRRGSYEQYF.

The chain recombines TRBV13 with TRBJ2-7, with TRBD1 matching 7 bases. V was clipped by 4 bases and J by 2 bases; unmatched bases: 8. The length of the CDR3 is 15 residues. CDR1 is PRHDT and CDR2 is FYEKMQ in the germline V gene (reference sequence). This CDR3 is CASSSSGQLAYEQYF. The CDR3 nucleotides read TGTGCCAGCAGCTCTTCGGGACAGCTTGCCTACGAGCAGTACTTC.

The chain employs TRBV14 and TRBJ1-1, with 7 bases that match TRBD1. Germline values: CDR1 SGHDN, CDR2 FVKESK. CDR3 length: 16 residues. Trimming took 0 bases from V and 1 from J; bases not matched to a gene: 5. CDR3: CASSQEGKGANTEAFF. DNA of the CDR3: TGTGCCAGCAGCCAAGAGGGCAAGGGGGCGAACACTGAAGCTTTCTTT.